These 9 T cell receptor beta chains were all obtained from the same sample, sequenced in a study of radiotherapy plus CTLA-4 blockade in lung cancer. Measured with immunoSEQ multiplex PCR; TCRdb has only the in-frame clones, and not every one. The sample includes 45,000 or so clones, approximately 70% of them seen just once. The specimen was peripheral blood, collected from a patient treated with radiotherapy plus ipilimumab. The origin of the receptors is a human donor with non-small cell lung cancer who had a complete response to radiotherapy plus ipilimumab.

The chain is built from TRBV19 and TRBJ1-2, with D tentatively TRBD1 (6 bases). Trimming left V 5 bases short and J 4 bases short, with 11 bases between. The CDR3 contains 13 residues. CDR1 and CDR2 from the germline V gene are LNHDA and SQIVND (reference sequence). The CDR3 DNA follows: TGTGCCAGTAGTGCACAGGGCCTCTATGGCTACACCTTC. Translated, it gives CASSAQGLYGYTF.

The V gene is TRBV18, the J gene TRBJ2-5, with 10 bases aligning to TRBD1. Germline V CDR1 and CDR2: KGHSH, LQKENI. V gave up 5 bases and J gave up 5 bases; unmatched junction bases: 2. The CDR3 runs to 13 residues. CDR3 sequence reads: CASSSGQGETQYF. CDR3 sequence (DNA): TGTGCCAGCTCATCGGGACAGGGGGAGACCCAGTACTTC.

CDR3 amino acids: CASSKPGLAVQETQYF. The CDR3 region has the DNA TGTGCCAGTAGTAAGCCGGGACTAGCGGTCCAAGAGACCCAGTACTTC. The genes are TRBV19 and TRBJ2-5, with 11 bases fitting TRBD2. Germline CDR1 LNHDA, CDR2 SQIVND (reference sequence). The CDR3 is 16 residues long. The V and J ends lost 4 bases and 1 base, in that order; junction bases with no gene match: 5.

This chain uses TRBV5-1 with TRBJ2-2; D not resolved. V was shortened by 5 bases and J by 3 bases, with 5 bases between the two germline ends. This CDR3 comprises 12 residues. The germline gives CDR1 SGHRS, CDR2 YFSETQ. The CDR3 region is CASSLYTGELFF. CDR3 nucleotides: TGCGCCAGCAGTCTTTACACCGGGGAGCTGTTTTTT.

This clone was seen a few times. V gene TRBV28 combines with J gene TRBJ1-1; a possible D gene is TRBD1 (5 bases). This CDR3 has 14 residues. From germline, CDR1 is MDHEN and CDR2 SYDVKM. Trimming shortened V by 5 bases and J by 0 bases, and 10 bases separated the two germline ends. The CDR3 nucleotides are TGTGCCAGCAGTACAGGTGAAGTGAACACTGAAGCTTTCTTT. Its protein is CASSTGEVNTEAFF.

This clone has a handful of counts. The chain links TRBV7-9 to TRBJ2-7, with D unresolved. Germline assignment: CDR1 SEHNR and CDR2 FQNEAQ (reference sequence). The CDR3 has 13 amino acids. Trimming cost V 5 bases and J 9 bases, with 17 bases left between them. The DNA of the CDR3 is TGTGCCAGCAGCCCTCCCGGGTCTCTTGTGCAGTACTTC. Translating gives CASSPPGSLVQYF. Looking up the rest from reference TRBV7-9 and TRBJ2-7 gives the full variable domain: DTGVSQNPRHKITKRGQNVTFRCDPISEHNRLYWYRQTLGQGPEFLTYFQNEAQLEKSRLLSDRFSAERPKGSFSTLEIQRTEQGDSAMYLCASSPPGSLVQYFGPGTRLTVT.

The rearrangement uses TRBV4-3 and TRBJ1-1; D remains unclear. CDR3 size: 13 residues. V shed 4 bases and J shed 0 bases, with 6 bases lying between them. Germline-derived CDR1 and CDR2 are LGHNA and YSLEER. The DNA for the CDR3 is TGCGCCAGCAGCCTCCAGGTGAACACTGAAGCTTTCTTT. Protein: CASSLQVNTEAFF.

This chain joins TRBV10-2 and TRBJ2-3; D unresolved. The CDR3 is 12 amino acids. Germline V CDR1 and CDR2: WSHSY, SAAADI. V was pared by 6 bases and J by 3 bases, with 7 bases between. As DNA, the CDR3 is TGCGCCAGCAGGGCCGATACAGATACGCAGTATTTT. Translated, it gives CASRADTDTQYF.

The chain combines TRBV18 with TRBJ2-2, with D maybe TRBD2 (5 bases). CDR3 size: 13 residues. In germline, CDR1 is KGHSH, CDR2 LQKENI. Trimming took 4 bases from V and 4 from J, leaving 7 bases between them. CDR3 bases: TGTGCCAGCTCACTTCGGGGCACCGGGGAGCTGTTTTTT. Translated: CASSLRGTGELFF.